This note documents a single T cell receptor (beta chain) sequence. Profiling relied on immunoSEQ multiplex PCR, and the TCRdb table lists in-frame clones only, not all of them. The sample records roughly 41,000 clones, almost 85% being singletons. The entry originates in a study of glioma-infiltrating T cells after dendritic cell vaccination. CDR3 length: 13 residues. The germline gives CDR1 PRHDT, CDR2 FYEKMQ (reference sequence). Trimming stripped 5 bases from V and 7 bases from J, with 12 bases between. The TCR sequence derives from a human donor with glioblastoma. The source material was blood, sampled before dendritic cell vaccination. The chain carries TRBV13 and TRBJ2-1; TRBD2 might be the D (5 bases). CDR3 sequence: CASSPSTGNEQFF. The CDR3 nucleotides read TGTGCCAGCAGCCCGTCGACGGGAAATGAGCAGTTCTTC.